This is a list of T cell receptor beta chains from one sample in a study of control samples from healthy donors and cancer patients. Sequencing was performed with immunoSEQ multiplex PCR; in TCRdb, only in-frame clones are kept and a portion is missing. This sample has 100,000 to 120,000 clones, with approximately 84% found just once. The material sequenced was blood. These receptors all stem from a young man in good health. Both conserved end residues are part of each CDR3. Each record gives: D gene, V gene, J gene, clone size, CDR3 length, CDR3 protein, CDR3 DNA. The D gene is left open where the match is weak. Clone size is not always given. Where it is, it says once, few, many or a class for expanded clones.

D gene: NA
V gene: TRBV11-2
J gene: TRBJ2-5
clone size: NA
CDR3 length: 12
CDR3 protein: CASSYRAETQYF
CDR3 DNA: TGTGCCAGCAGCTACAGGGCCGAGACCCAGTACTTC

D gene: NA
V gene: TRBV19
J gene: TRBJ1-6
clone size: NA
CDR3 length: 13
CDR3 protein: CASSMSVNSPLHF
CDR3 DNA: TGTGCCAGTAGTATGTCAGTTAATTCACCCCTCCACTTT

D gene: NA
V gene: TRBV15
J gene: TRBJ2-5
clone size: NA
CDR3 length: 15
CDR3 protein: CATSRKGETTETQYF
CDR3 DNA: TGTGCCACCAGCAGAAAGGGAGAGACGACAGAGACCCAGTACTTC

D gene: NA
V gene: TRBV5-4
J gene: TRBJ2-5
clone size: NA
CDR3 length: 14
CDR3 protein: CASSTGTLQETQYF
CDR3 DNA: TGTGCCAGCAGCACCGGGACGCTACAAGAGACCCAGTACTTC

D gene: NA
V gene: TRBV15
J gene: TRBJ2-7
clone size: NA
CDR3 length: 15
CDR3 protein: CATSRGTPAGYEQYF
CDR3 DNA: TGTGCCACCAGCAGAGGGACCCCGGCCGGTTACGAGCAGTACTTC

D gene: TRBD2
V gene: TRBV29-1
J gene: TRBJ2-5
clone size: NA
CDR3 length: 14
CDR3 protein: CSYRQRGKLETQYF
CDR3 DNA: TGCAGCTATAGGCAGCGGGGGAAATTAGAGACCCAGTACTTC

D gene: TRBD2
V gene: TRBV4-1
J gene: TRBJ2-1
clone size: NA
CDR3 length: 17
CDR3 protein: CASSLRPGTIPGNEQFF
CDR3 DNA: TGCGCCAGCAGCCTTCGCCCCGGGACTATTCCCGGCAATGAGCAGTTCTTC

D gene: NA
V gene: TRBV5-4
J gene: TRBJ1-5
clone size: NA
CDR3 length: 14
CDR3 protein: CASSPREHNQPQHF
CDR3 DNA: TGTGCCAGCAGTCCCCGGGAGCACAATCAGCCCCAGCATTTT

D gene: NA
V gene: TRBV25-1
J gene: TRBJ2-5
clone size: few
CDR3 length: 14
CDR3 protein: CASSEGLPSRTQYF
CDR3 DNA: TGTGCCAGCAGTGAAGGACTACCATCACGGACCCAGTACTTC

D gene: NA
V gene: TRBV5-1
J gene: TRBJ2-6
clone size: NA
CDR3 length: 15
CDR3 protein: CASSLGTSGANVLTF
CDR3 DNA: TGCGCCAGCAGTCTTGGGACCTCTGGGGCCAACGTCCTGACTTTC

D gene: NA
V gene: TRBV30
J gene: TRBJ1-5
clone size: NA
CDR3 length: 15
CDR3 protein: CAWSVGLVSNQPQHF
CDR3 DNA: TGTGCCTGGAGTGTTGGGCTGGTAAGCAATCAGCCCCAGCATTTT

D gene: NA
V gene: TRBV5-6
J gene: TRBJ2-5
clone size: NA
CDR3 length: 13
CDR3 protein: CASSLLGEETQYF
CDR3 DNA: TGTGCCAGCAGCTTACTAGGGGAAGAGACCCAGTACTTC

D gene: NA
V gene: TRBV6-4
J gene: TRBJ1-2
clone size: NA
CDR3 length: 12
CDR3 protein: CARPGTKVGYTF
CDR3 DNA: TGTGCCAGACCCGGGACAAAAGTCGGCTACACCTTC

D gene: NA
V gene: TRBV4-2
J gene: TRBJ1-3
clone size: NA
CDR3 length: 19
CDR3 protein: CASSQDPPGSRRERNTIYF
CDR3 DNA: TGTGCCAGCAGCCAAGATCCCCCCGGGTCCCGCAGGGAAAGAAACACCATATATTTT

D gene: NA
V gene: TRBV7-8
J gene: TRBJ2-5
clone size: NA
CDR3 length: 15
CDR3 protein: CASSLRSGAQETQYF
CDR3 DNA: TGTGCCAGCAGTTTGCGTTCCGGGGCCCAAGAGACCCAGTACTTC

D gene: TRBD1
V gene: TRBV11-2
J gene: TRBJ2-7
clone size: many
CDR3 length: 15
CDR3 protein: CASSLEGAGQGQQYF
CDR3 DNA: TGTGCCAGCAGCTTAGAAGGGGCCGGACAGGGGCAGCAGTACTTC

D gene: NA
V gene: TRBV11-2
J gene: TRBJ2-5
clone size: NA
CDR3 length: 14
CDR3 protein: CASSSFRAQETQYF
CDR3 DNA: TGTGCCAGCAGCTCATTTAGAGCCCAAGAGACCCAGTACTTC

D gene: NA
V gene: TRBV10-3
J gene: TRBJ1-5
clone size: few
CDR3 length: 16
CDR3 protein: CAISESRDGTRQPQHF
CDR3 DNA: TGTGCCATCAGTGAGTCGAGGGACGGCACCCGTCAGCCCCAGCATTTT

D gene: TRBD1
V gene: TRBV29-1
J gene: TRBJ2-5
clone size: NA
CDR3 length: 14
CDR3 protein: CSVEVFGQGETQYF
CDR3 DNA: TGCAGCGTTGAAGTCTTCGGACAGGGGGAGACCCAGTACTTC

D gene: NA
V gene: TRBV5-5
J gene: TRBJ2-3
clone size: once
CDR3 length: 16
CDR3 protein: CASSLFSRGSTDTQYF
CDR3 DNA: TGTGCCAGCAGCTTGTTTTCGCGGGGAAGCACAGATACGCAGTATTTT

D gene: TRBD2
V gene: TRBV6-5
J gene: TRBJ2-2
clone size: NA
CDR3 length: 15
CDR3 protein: CASSPGLAGTGELFF
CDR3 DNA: TGTGCCAGCAGTCCTGGACTAGCGGGTACCGGGGAGCTGTTTTTT

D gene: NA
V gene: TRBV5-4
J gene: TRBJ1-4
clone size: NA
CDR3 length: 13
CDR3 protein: CASSHKDGEKLFF
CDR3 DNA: TGTGCCAGCAGCCACAAGGACGGTGAAAAACTGTTTTTT

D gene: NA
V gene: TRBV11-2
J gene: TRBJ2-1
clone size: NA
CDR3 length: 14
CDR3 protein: CASSLKREAYEQFF
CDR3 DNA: TGTGCCAGCAGCTTGAAGAGGGAGGCATATGAGCAGTTCTTC

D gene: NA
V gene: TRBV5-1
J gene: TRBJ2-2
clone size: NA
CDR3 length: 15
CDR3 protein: CASSPWTDNTGELFF
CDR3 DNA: TGCGCCAGCAGCCCCTGGACCGATAACACCGGGGAGCTGTTTTTT

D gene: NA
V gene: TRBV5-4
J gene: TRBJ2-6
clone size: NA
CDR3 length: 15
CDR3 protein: CASSSYNSGANVLTF
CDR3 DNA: TGTGCCAGCAGCTCGTACAACTCTGGGGCCAACGTCCTGACTTTC

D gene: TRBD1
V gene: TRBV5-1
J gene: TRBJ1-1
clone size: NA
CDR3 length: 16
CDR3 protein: CASSLASTGGWTEAFF
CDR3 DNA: TGCGCCAGCAGCTTGGCCTCCACAGGGGGCTGGACTGAAGCTTTCTTT

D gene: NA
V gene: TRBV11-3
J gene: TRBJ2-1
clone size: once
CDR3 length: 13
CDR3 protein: CASSLLTRNEQFF
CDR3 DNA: TGTGCCAGCAGCTTACTAACAAGGAATGAGCAGTTCTTC

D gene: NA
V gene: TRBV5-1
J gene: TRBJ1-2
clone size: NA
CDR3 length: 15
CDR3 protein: CASSLRRGKTEGYTF
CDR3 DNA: TGCGCCAGCAGCCTCAGGAGGGGTAAAACTGAGGGCTACACCTTC

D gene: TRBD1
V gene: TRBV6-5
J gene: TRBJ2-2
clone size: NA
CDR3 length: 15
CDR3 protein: CASSSGTGVTGELFF
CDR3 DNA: TGTGCCAGCAGTTCCGGGACAGGGGTGACCGGGGAGCTGTTTTTT

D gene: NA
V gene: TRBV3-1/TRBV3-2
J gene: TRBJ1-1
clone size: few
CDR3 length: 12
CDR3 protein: CASSQVRQEAFF
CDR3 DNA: TGTGCCAGCAGCCAAGTCAGACAGGAAGCTTTCTTT

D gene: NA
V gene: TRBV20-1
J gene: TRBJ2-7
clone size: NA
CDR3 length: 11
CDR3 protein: CSASPGPEQYF
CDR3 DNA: TGCAGTGCCAGCCCCGGGCCCGAGCAGTACTTC

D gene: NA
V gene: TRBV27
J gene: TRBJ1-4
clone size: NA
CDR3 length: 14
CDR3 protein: CASSSGWLWEKLFF
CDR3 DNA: TGTGCCAGCAGTTCCGGTTGGCTTTGGGAAAAACTGTTTTTT

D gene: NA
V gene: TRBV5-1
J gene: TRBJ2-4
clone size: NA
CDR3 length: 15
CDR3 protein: CASSQSGTGKNIQYF
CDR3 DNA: TGCGCCAGCAGCCAATCCGGGACGGGCAAAAACATTCAGTACTTC

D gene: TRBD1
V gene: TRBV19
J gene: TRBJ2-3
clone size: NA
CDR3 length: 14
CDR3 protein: CAGSIPGGLDTQYF
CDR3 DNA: TGTGCCGGTAGTATCCCAGGGGGCCTAGATACGCAGTATTTT

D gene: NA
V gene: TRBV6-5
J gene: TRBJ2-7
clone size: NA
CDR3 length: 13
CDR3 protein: CASSWGPFSEQYF
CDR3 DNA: TGTGCCAGCAGTTGGGGCCCTTTTTCCGAGCAGTACTTC

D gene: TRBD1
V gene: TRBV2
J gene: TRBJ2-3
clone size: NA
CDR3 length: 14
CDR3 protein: CASSGQGMADTQYF
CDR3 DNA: TGTGCCAGCAGTGGACAGGGAATGGCAGATACGCAGTATTTT

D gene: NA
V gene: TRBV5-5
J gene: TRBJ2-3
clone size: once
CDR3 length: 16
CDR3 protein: CASSWDDMTRGDTQYF
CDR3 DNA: TGTGCCAGCAGCTGGGATGACATGACCAGGGGAGATACGCAGTATTTT

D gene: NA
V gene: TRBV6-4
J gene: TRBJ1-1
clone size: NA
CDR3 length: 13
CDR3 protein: CASSLSGDTEAFF
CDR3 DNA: TGTGCCAGCAGCCTCTCAGGCGACACTGAAGCTTTCTTT

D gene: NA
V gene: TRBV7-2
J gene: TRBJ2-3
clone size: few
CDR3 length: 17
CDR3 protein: CASSLAPGGGVRDTQYF
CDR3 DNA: TGTGCCAGCAGCTTAGCCCCTGGAGGGGGGGTCAGAGATACGCAGTATTTT